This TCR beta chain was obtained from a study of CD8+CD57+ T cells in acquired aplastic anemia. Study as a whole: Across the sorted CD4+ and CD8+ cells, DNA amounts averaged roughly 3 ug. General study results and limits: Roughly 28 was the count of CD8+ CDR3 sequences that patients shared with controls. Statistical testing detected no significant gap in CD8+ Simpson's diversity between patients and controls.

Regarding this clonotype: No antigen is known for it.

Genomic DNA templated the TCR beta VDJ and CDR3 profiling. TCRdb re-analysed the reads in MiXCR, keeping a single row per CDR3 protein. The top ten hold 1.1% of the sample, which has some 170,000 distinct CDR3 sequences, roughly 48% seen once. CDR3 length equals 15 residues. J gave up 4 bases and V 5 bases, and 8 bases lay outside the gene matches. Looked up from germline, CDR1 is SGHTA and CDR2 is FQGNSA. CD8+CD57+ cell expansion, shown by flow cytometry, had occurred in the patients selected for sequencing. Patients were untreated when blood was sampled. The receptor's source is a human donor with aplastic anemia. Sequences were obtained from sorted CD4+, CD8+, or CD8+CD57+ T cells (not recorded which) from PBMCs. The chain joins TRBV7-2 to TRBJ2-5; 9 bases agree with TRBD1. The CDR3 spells CASSTLGTGRETQYF. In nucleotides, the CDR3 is TGTGCCAGCAGCACCCTAGGGACAGGGCGAGAGACCCAGTACTTC.